The present T cell receptor (beta chain) was sequenced within a study of shared T cell receptors in the human thymus. The CDR3 covers 16 residues. V lost 0 bases and J 5 bases, leaving 15 bases between the germline ends. Germline V gene sequence: CDR1 SGHKS, CDR2 YYEKEE (reference sequence). Profiled with immunoSEQ multiplex PCR; TCRdb holds only in-frame clones, not every one. The repertoire holds more than 300,000 clones, with more than 85% as singletons. Input material: thymocytes. The rearrangement uses TRBV5-5 and TRBJ1-5; D unresolved. The source is a human donor. The CDR3 nucleotides are TGTGCCAGCAGCTTGGTTTCCGGCCTTTTCCATCAGCCCCAGCATTTT. Its translation: CASSLVSGLFHQPQHF.